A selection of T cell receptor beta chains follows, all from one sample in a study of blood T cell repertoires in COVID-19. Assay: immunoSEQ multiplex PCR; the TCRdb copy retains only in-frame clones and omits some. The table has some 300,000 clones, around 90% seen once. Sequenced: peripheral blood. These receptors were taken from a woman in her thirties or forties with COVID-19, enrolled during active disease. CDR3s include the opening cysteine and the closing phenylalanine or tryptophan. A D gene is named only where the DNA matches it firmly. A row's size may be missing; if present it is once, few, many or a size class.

DNA: TGTGCCAGCAGTGAATCAGGGGGCATGAAGCAGCCCCAGCATTTT; CDR3: CASSESGGMKQPQHF; J: TRBJ1-5; D: TRBD1; V: TRBV6-4; size: .
DNA: TGTGCCAGCAGCCAAGGCGCGGGGTTTAATGAAAAACTGTTTTTT; CDR3: CASSQGAGFNEKLFF; J: TRBJ1-4; D: .; V: TRBV14; size: .
DNA: TGTGCCAGCAGTCCTCGACAGGTCGTCAAGCCCCAGCATTTT; CDR3: CASSPRQVVKPQHF; J: TRBJ1-5; D: .; V: TRBV27; size: .
DNA: TGTGCCAGCAGCTTGGGGGCTTACAATGAGCAGTTCTTC; CDR3: CASSLGAYNEQFF; J: TRBJ2-1; D: .; V: TRBV7-2; size: .
DNA: TGTGCCAGTAGTAGGACAGGACCGTCACCCCTCCACTTT; CDR3: CASSRTGPSPLHF; J: TRBJ1-6; D: TRBD1; V: TRBV19; size: .
DNA: TGTGCCAGCAGCAGACAGGGAAAAACCGGGGAGCTGTTTTTT; CDR3: CASSRQGKTGELFF; J: TRBJ2-2; D: TRBD1; V: TRBV11-3; size: .
DNA: TGTGCCAGCAGGACCGGGACATCACTTCCCTACGAGCAGTACTTC; CDR3: CASRTGTSLPYEQYF; J: TRBJ2-7; D: .; V: TRBV28; size: once
DNA: TGTGCCAGCAGTTTATTGCAGGGGGCGAGCGATTCACCCCTCCACTTT; CDR3: CASSLLQGASDSPLHF; J: TRBJ1-6; D: TRBD1; V: TRBV28; size: .
DNA: TGTGCCAGCAGTGACCGGGTCCACGACCCCAACTATGGCTACACCTTC; CDR3: CASSDRVHDPNYGYTF; J: TRBJ1-2; D: .; V: TRBV6-1; size: .
DNA: TGTGCCTGGAGTGCGGGATCCTACGAGCAGTACTTC; CDR3: CAWSAGSYEQYF; J: TRBJ2-7; D: .; V: TRBV30; size: .
DNA: TGTGCCAGCAGTTACGCAACAGGGTATAATTCACCCCTCCACTTT; CDR3: CASSYATGYNSPLHF; J: TRBJ1-6; D: .; V: TRBV6-5; size: .
DNA: TGTGCCAGCAGCCCCGGGATCAGCGGGAGTAAGTTCTTC; CDR3: CASSPGISGSKFF; J: TRBJ2-1; D: TRBD2; V: TRBV6-2/TRBV6-3; size: .
DNA: TGTGCCAGCAGTTCTGGACTAGCGGGGCCCACCGGGGAGCTGTTTTTT; CDR3: CASSSGLAGPTGELFF; J: TRBJ2-2; D: TRBD2; V: TRBV6-2/TRBV6-3; size: .
DNA: TGTGCCATCAGTGAACAGGGACACTACAATGAGCAGTTCTTC; CDR3: CAISEQGHYNEQFF; J: TRBJ2-1; D: .; V: TRBV10-3; size: .
DNA: TGTGCCAGCAGTTACGGGGGGAGCACAGATACGCAGTATTTT; CDR3: CASSYGGSTDTQYF; J: TRBJ2-3; D: .; V: TRBV6-5; size: .
DNA: TGTGCCAGCTCACCACGGGCAGGAGGTGGCTCCTACGAGCAGTACTTC; CDR3: CASSPRAGGGSYEQYF; J: TRBJ2-7; D: .; V: TRBV18; size: .
DNA: TGCGCCAGCAGCCAAGCCCCGAGGGCAGGCAAGGGAGATACGCAGTATTTT; CDR3: CASSQAPRAGKGDTQYF; J: TRBJ2-3; D: .; V: TRBV4-3; size: .
DNA: TGTGCCAGCAGCTTAGGGGGACAGGGATTCAATGAGCAGTTCTTC; CDR3: CASSLGGQGFNEQFF; J: TRBJ2-1; D: TRBD1; V: TRBV7-9; size: .
DNA: TGTGCCAGCAGCTACGGACAGGGCCCCTACGAGCAGTACTTC; CDR3: CASSYGQGPYEQYF; J: TRBJ2-7; D: TRBD1; V: TRBV7-9; size: .
DNA: TGTGCCAGCCGATTCCGGACAGAGAACACTGAAGCTTTCTTT; CDR3: CASRFRTENTEAFF; J: TRBJ1-1; D: .; V: TRBV27; size: .
DNA: TGTGCCATCAGCCCTAGCACGGGTAACTATGGCTACACCTTC; CDR3: CAISPSTGNYGYTF; J: TRBJ1-2; D: .; V: TRBV10-3; size: .
DNA: TGTGCCAGCAGCCTGCGTGATCGCCACGAGCAGTACTTC; CDR3: CASSLRDRHEQYF; J: TRBJ2-7; D: .; V: TRBV7-2; size: .
DNA: TGTGCCAGTAGTCTAACTGGAGAGACCTACAATGAGCAGTTCTTC; CDR3: CASSLTGETYNEQFF; J: TRBJ2-1; D: .; V: TRBV19; size: .
DNA: TGTGCCAGCAGCTTAGGACCGGGGAATGAGCAGTTCTTC; CDR3: CASSLGPGNEQFF; J: TRBJ2-1; D: .; V: TRBV13; size: .
DNA: TGTGCCAGCAGCTTGACAATACAGTCTAGCACAGATACGCAGTATTTT; CDR3: CASSLTIQSSTDTQYF; J: TRBJ2-3; D: .; V: TRBV5-6; size: .
DNA: TGCGCCAGCAGCTTGAACACGGAGGGGAACACCGGGGAGCTGTTTTTT; CDR3: CASSLNTEGNTGELFF; J: TRBJ2-2; D: .; V: TRBV5-1; size: .
DNA: TGTGCCAGCATGGAGGGGACTCTTACAAATGAGCAGTTCTTC; CDR3: CASMEGTLTNEQFF; J: TRBJ2-1; D: .; V: TRBV2; size: .
DNA: TGTGCCAGCAGCTTAGAGCACGGCTCCTATAATTCACCCCTCCACTTT; CDR3: CASSLEHGSYNSPLHF; J: TRBJ1-6; D: .; V: TRBV7-9; size: .
DNA: TGCGCCAGCAGCCAAGAGCTAGCGGGGGCCCGGTTTGGGGAGACCCAGTACTTC; CDR3: CASSQELAGARFGETQYF; J: TRBJ2-5; D: TRBD2; V: TRBV4-1; size: once
DNA: TGCAGCGTTGCTATACAGGGAGAAACTGAAGCTTTCTTT; CDR3: CSVAIQGETEAFF; J: TRBJ1-1; D: .; V: TRBV29-1; size: .
DNA: TGTGCCAGCAGGGGACAGAAAATCACCGGGGAGCTGTTTTTT; CDR3: CASRGQKITGELFF; J: TRBJ2-2; D: TRBD1; V: TRBV6-5; size: .
DNA: TGTGCCAGCAGCGAGGCGGGGGTACTCAATGAGCAGTTCTTC; CDR3: CASSEAGVLNEQFF; J: TRBJ2-1; D: TRBD2; V: TRBV9; size: .
DNA: TGTGCCAGCGTGGCGGCAGGGGGCGATGAGCAGTTCTTC; CDR3: CASVAAGGDEQFF; J: TRBJ2-1; D: TRBD1; V: TRBV2; size: .
DNA: TGTGCCAGCAGTTACGGACAGGGACGGGATGGCTACACCTTC; CDR3: CASSYGQGRDGYTF; J: TRBJ1-2; D: TRBD1; V: TRBV6-6; size: .
DNA: TGTGCCAGCAGCCAAGACCCTCTTCTCGGCAAAAACATTCAGTACTTC; CDR3: CASSQDPLLGKNIQYF; J: TRBJ2-4; D: .; V: TRBV3-1/TRBV3-2; size: .
DNA: TGCGCCAGCAATTCGGACAGCGGACAATTGGATGAGCAGTTCTTC; CDR3: CASNSDSGQLDEQFF; J: TRBJ2-1; D: .; V: TRBV5-1; size: once
DNA: TGTGCCAGCAGCCTGACTAGCGGGGCACTTAGCACAGATACGCAGTATTTT; CDR3: CASSLTSGALSTDTQYF; J: TRBJ2-3; D: TRBD2; V: TRBV5-5; size: few
DNA: TGTGCCAGCAGTTTAACTCCCTCCTACGAGCAGTACTTC; CDR3: CASSLTPSYEQYF; J: TRBJ2-7; D: .; V: TRBV12-3/TRBV12-4; size: once
DNA: TGTGCCAGCAGCCCCCGGACAGGGTACACCGGGGAGCTGTTTTTT; CDR3: CASSPRTGYTGELFF; J: TRBJ2-2; D: TRBD1; V: TRBV7-3; size: .
DNA: TGTGCCAGCAGTTCGCCCTCAGGGGCTAACTATGGCTACACCTTC; CDR3: CASSSPSGANYGYTF; J: TRBJ1-2; D: .; V: TRBV27; size: .
DNA: TGTGCCAGCTCCCAAGCCCCGGGACAGCTGTCTTCCCAGCATTTT; CDR3: CASSQAPGQLSSQHF; J: TRBJ1-5; D: TRBD1; V: TRBV18; size: once
DNA: TGTGCCAGCAGTTCCCGGGACACCCGCCGGCCCCAGCATTTT; CDR3: CASSSRDTRRPQHF; J: TRBJ1-5; D: .; V: TRBV27; size: .
DNA: TGCGCCAGCAGCCGGACTTTTGGTCAGCCCCAGCATTTT; CDR3: CASSRTFGQPQHF; J: TRBJ1-5; D: .; V: TRBV4-3; size: .
DNA: TGTGCCAGCAGTTTAGCGGATTCACCCCTCCACTTT; CDR3: CASSLADSPLHF; J: TRBJ1-6; D: .; V: TRBV28; size: .
DNA: TGTGCCAGCAGCTTCGCGGGTTACAATGAGCAGTTCTTC; CDR3: CASSFAGYNEQFF; J: TRBJ2-1; D: .; V: TRBV7-2; size: .
DNA: TGCAGCGTTGATTTGGCAGGGGCATTGGGAACTGAAGCTTTCTTT; CDR3: CSVDLAGALGTEAFF; J: TRBJ1-1; D: .; V: TRBV29-1; size: .
DNA: TGTGCCAGCAGTGAAGCGAGCAGGGGCTATGGCTACACCTTC; CDR3: CASSEASRGYGYTF; J: TRBJ1-2; D: .; V: TRBV2; size: once
DNA: TGTGCCAGCTCACCAAGAGCAATCGTATACGAGCAGTACTTC; CDR3: CASSPRAIVYEQYF; J: TRBJ2-7; D: .; V: TRBV18; size: once